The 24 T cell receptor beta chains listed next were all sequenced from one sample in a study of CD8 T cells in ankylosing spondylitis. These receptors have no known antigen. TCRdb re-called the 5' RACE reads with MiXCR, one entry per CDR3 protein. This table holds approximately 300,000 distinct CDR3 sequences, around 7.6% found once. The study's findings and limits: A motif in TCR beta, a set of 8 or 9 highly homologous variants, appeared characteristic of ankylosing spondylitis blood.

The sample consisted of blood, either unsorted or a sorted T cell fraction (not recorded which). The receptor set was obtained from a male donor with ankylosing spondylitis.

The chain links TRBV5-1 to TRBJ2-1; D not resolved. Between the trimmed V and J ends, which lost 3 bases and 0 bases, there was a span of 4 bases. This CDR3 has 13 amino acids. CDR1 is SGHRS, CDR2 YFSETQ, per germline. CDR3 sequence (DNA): TGCGCCAGCAGCTCTATCTCCTACAATGAGCAGTTCTTC. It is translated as CASSSISYNEQFF.

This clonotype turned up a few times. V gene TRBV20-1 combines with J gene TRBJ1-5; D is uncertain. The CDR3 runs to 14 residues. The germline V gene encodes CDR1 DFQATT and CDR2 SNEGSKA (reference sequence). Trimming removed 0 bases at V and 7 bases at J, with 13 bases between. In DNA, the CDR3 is TGCAGTGCTAGAGAGGACCGGGTCGAGCAGCCCCAGCATTTT. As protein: CSAREDRVEQPQHF.

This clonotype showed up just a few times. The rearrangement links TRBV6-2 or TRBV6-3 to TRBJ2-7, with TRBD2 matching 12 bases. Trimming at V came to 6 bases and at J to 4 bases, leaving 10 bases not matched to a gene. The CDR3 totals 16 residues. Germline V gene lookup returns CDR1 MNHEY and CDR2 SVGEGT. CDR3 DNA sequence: TGTGCCAGCAGGGACCCCGGACTAGCGGGACCATACGAGCAGTACTTC. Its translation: CASRDPGLAGPYEQYF.

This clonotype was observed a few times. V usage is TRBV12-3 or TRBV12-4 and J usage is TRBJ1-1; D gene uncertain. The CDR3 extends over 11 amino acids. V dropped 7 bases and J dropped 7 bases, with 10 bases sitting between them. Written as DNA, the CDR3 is TGTGCCAGCAAGATGACAAATGAAGCTTTCTTT. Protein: CASKMTNEAFF.

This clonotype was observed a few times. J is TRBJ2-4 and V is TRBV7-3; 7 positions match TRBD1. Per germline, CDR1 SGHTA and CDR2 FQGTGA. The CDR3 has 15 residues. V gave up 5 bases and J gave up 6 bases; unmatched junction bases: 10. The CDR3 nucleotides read TGTGCCAGCAGCCAAGTGCCGGGACAGAGAAACATTCAGTACTTC. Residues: CASSQVPGQRNIQYF.

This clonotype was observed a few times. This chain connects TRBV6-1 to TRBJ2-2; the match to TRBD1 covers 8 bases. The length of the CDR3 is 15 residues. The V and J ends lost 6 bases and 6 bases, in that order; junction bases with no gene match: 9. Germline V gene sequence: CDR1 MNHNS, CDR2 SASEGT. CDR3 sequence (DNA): TGTGCCAGCAGCCCCGACAGGGGTGCCGCCGGGGAGCTGTTTTTT. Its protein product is CASSPDRGAAGELFF.

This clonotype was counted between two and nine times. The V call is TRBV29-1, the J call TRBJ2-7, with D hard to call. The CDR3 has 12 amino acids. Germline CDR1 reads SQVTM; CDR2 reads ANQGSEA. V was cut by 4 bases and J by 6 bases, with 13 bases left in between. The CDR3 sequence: CSVGPRTGEQYF. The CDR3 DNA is TGCAGCGTTGGTCCTAGAACGGGCGAGCAGTACTTC.

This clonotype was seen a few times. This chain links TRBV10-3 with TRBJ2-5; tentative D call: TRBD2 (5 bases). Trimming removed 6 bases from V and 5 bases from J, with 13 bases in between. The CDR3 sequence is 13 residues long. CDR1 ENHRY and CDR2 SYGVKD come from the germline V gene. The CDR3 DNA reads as TGTGCCATCAGAGTGACACTAGACGAGACCCAGTACTTC. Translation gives CAIRVTLDETQYF.

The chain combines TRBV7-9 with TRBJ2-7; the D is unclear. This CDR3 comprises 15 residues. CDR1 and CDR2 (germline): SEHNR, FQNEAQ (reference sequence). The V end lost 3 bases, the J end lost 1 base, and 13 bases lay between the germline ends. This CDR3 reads CASSFPGGNSYEQYF. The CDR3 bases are TGTGCCAGCAGCTTTCCCGGTGGGAATTCCTACGAGCAGTACTTC.

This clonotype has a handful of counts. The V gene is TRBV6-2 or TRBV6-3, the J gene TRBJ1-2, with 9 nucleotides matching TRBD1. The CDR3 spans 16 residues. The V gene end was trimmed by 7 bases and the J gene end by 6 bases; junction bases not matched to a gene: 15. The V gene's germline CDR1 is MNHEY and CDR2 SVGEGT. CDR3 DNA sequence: TGTGCCAGCACTGGGACAGGGAGACGCCCGGGCGATGGCTACACCTTC. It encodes CASTGTGRRPGDGYTF.

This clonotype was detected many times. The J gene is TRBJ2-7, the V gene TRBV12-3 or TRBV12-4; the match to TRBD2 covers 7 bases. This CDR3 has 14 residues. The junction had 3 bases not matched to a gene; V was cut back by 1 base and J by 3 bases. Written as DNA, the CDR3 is TGTGCCAGCAGTTTAGGCCTAGCGGACTACGAGCAGTACTTC. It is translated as CASSLGLADYEQYF.

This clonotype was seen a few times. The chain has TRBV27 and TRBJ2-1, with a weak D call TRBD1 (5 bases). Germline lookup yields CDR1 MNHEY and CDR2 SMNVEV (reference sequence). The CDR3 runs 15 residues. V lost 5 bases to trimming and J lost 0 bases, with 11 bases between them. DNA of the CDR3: TGTGCCAGCAGTCTCAACAGGAGCTCCTACAATGAGCAGTTCTTC. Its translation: CASSLNRSSYNEQFF.

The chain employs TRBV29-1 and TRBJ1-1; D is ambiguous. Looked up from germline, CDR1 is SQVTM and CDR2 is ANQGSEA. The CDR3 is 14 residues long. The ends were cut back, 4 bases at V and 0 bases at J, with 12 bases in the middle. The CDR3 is CSVAAATLNTEAFF. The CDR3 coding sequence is TGCAGCGTTGCTGCAGCGACCCTGAACACTGAAGCTTTCTTT.

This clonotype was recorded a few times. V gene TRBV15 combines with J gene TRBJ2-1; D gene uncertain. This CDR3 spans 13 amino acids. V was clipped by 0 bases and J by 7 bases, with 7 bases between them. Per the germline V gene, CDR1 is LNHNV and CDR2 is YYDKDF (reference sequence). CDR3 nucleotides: TGTGCCACCAGCAGAGATTTCGGGAATGAGCAGTTCTTC. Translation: CATSRDFGNEQFF.

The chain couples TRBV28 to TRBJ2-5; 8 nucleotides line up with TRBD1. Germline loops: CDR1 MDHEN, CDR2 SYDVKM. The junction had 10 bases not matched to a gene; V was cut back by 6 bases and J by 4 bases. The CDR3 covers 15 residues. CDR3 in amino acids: CASRRNGQGAETQYF. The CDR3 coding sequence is TGTGCCAGCAGGAGAAATGGACAGGGCGCAGAGACCCAGTACTTC.

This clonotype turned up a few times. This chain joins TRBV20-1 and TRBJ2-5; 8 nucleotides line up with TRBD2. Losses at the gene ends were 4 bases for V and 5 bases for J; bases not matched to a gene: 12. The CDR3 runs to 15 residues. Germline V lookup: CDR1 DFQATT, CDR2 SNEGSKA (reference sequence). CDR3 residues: CSANAGGDLTETQYF. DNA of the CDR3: TGCAGTGCTAACGCGGGAGGCGACTTGACGGAGACCCAGTACTTC.

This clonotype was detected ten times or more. This CDR3 reads CSVGRGTDTQYF. The CDR3 DNA reads as TGCAGCGTTGGGAGGGGGACAGATACGCAGTATTTT. The genes are TRBV29-1 and TRBJ2-3; perhaps D is TRBD1 or TRBD2 (6 bases each). Trimming pared 4 bases from V and 3 bases from J, leaving 8 bases between. Germline lookup yields CDR1 SQVTM and CDR2 ANQGSEA. The CDR3 has 12 amino acids.

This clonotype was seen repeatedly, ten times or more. CDR3 DNA: TGTGCCAGCAGCCTAAGCAACACAGGGGCAGATACGCAGTATTTT. Protein sequence: CASSLSNTGADTQYF. The rearrangement joins TRBV7-3 to TRBJ2-3; 7 bases are shared with TRBD1. Germline CDR1 SGHTA, CDR2 FQGTGA. The CDR3 loop spans 15 amino acids. J lost 4 bases, V lost 5 bases, and 9 bases had no gene match. The full variable domain, rest sourced from reference TRBV7-3 and TRBJ2-3, is GAGVSQTPSNKVTEKGKYVELRCDPISGHTALYWYRQSLGQGPEFLIYFQGTGAADDSGLPNDRFFAVRPEGSVSTLKIQRTERGDSAVYLCASSLSNTGADTQYFGPGTRLTVL.

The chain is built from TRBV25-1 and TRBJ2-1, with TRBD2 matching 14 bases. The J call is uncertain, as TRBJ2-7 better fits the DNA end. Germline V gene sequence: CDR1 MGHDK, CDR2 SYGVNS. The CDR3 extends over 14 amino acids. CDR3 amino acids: CASSEGTSGSEQYF. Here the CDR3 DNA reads TGTGCCAGCAGTGAAGGGACTAGCGGGAGTGAGCAGTACTTC.

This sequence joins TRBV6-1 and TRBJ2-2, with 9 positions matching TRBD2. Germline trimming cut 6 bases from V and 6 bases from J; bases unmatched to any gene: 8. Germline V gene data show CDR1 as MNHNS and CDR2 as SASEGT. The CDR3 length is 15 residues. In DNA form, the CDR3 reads TGTGCCAGCAGGGATAGCGGGAGAGGCGCCGGGGAGCTGTTTTTT. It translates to CASRDSGRGAGELFF.

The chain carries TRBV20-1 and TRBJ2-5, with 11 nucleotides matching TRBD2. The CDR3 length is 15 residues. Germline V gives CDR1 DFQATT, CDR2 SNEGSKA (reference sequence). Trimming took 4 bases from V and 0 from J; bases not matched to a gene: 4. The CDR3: CSATPSGRYQETQYF. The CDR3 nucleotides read TGCAGTGCTACACCTAGCGGGAGGTACCAAGAGACCCAGTACTTC.

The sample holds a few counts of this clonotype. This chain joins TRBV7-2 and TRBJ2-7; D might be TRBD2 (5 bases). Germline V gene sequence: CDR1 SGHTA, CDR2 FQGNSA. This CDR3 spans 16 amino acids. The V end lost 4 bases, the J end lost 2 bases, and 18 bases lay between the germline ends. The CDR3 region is CASSSDRSGAPYEQYF. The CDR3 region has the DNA TGTGCCAGCAGCTCGGACCGGAGCGGAGCTCCCTACGAGCAGTACTTC.

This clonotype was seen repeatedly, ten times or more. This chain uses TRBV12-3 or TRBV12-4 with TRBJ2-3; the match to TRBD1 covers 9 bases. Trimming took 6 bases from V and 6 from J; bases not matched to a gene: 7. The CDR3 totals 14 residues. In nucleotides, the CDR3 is TGTGCCAGCAGGCGGGGGACAGGGTCCGATACGCAGTATTTT. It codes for CASRRGTGSDTQYF.

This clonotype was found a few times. The CDR3 here is CASRATGGGGEKLFF. The CDR3, as DNA: TGCGCCAGCAGAGCGACAGGGGGCGGAGGGGAAAAACTGTTTTTT. V usage is TRBV5-1 and J usage is TRBJ1-4; 10 bases align to TRBD1. Germline assignment: CDR1 SGHRS and CDR2 YFSETQ. The ends lost 5 bases at V and 8 bases at J; junction bases unmatched: 9. There are 15 residues in the CDR3.